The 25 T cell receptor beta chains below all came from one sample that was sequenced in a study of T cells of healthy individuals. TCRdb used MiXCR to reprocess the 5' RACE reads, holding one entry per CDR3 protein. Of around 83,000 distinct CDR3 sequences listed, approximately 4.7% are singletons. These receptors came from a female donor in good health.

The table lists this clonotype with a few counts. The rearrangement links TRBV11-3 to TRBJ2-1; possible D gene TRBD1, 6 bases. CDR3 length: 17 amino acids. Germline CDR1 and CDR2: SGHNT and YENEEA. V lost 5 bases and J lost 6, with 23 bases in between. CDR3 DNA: TGTGCCAGCAGCCGATCGTGGGTTCAGGGGTCGGTCAATGAGCAGTTCTTC. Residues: CASSRSWVQGSVNEQFF.

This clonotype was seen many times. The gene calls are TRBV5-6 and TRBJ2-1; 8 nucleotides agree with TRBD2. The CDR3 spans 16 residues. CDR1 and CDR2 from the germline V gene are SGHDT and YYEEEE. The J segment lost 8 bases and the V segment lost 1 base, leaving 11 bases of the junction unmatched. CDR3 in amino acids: CASSLYLKRERDEQFF. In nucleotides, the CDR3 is TGTGCCAGCAGCTTGTATTTGAAGCGGGAGAGGGATGAGCAGTTCTTC.

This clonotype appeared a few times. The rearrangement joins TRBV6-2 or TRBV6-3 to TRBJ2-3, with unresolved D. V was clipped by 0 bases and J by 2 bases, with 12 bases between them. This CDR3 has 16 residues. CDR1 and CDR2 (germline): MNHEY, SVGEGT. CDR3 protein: CASSYSNGGITDTQYF. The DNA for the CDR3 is TGTGCCAGCAGTTACTCGAATGGCGGAATCACAGATACGCAGTATTTT.

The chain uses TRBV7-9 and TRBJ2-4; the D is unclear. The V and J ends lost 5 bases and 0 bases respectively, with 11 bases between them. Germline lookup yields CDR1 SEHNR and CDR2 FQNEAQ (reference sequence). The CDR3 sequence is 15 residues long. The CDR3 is CASSPPVVAKNIQYF. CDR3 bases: TGTGCCAGCAGCCCCCCGGTAGTAGCCAAAAACATTCAGTACTTC.

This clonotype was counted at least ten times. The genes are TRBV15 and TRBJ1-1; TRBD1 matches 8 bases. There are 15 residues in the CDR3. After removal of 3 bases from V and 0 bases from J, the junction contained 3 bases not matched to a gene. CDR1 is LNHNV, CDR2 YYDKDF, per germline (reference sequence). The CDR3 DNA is TGTGCCACCAGCAGCCACAGGGGGATGAACACTGAAGCTTTCTTT. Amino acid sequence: CATSSHRGMNTEAFF.

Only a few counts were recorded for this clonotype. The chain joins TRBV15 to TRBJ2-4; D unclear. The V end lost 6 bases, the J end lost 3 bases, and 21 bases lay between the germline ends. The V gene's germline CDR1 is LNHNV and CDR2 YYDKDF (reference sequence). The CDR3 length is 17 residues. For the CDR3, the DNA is TGTGCCACCAGTACACGCACGGACCCCTTTAGCAAAAACATTCAGTACTTC. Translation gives CATSTRTDPFSKNIQYF. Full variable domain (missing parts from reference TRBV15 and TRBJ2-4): DAMVIQNPRYQVTQFGKPVTLSCSQTLNHNVMYWYQQKSSQAPKLLFHYYDKDFNNEADTPDNFQSRRPNTSFCFLDIRSPGLGDTAMYLCATSTRTDPFSKNIQYFGAGTRLSVL.

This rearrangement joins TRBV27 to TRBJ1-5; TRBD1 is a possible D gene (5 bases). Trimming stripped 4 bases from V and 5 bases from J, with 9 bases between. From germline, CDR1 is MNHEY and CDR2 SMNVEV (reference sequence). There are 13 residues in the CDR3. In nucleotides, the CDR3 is TGTGCCAGCAGTTCAGGGTACTATCAGCCCCAGCATTTT. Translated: CASSSGYYQPQHF.

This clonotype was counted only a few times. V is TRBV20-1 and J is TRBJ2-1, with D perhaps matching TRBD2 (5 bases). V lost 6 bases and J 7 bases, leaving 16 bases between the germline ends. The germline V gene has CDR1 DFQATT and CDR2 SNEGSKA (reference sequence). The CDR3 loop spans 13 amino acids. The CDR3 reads CSAAVQTTNEQFF. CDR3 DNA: TGCAGTGCCGCCGTTCAGACTACAAATGAGCAGTTCTTC.

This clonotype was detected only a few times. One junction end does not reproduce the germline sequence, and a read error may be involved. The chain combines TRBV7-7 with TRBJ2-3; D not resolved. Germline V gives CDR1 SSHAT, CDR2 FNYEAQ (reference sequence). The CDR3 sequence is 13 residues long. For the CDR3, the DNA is TGTGCTAGCAGCTTCAAGCTTTCAGATACGCAGTATTTT. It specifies CASSFKLSDTQYF. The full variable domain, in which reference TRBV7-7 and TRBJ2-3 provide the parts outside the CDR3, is GAGVSQSPRYKVTKRGQDVTLRCDPISSHATLYWYQQALGQGPEFLTYFNYEAQPDKSGLPSDRFSAERPEGSISTLTIQRTEQRDSAMYRCASSFKLSDTQYFGPGTRLTVL.

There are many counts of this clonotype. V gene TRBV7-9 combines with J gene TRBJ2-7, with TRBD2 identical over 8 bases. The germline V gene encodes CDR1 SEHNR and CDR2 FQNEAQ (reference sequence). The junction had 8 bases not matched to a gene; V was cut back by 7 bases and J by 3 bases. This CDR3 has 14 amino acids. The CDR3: CASTHTSGFYEQYF. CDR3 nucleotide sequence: TGTGCCAGCACCCACACTAGCGGTTTCTACGAGCAGTACTTC.

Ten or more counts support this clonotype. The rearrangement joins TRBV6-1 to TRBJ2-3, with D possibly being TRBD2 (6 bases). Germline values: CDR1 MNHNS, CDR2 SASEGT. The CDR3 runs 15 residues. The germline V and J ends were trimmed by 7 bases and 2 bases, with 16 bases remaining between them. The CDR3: CASTMMGGTTDTQYF. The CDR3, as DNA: TGTGCCAGCACCATGATGGGCGGGACCACAGATACGCAGTATTTT.

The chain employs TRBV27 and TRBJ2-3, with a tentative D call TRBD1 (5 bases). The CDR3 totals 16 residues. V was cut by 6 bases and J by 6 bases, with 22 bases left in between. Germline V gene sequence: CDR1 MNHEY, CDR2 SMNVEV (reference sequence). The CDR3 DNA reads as TGTGCCAGCAGCCAACGGGCTAGGGGCGTTTTGGATACGCAGTATTTT. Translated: CASSQRARGVLDTQYF.

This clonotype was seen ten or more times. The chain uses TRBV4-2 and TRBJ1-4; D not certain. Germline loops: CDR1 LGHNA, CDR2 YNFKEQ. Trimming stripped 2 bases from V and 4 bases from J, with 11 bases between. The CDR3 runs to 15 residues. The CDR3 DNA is TGTGCCAGCAGCCAACAACGAGGGCTTAATGAAAAACTGTTTTTT. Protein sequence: CASSQQRGLNEKLFF.

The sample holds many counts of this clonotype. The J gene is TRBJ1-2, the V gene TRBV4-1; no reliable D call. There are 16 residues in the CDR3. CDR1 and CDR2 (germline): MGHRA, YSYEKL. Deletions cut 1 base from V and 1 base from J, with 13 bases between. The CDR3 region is CASSQGGPFLNYGYTF. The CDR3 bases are TGCGCCAGCAGCCAAGGAGGACCCTTCCTTAACTATGGCTACACCTTC.

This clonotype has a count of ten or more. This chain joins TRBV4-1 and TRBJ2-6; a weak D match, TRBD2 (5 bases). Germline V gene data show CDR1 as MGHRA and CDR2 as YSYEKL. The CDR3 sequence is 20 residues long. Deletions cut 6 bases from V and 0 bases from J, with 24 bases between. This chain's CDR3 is CASSRFGVSGKSSGANVLTF. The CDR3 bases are TGCGCCAGCAGTCGATTCGGGGTTTCGGGAAAAAGCTCTGGGGCCAACGTCCTGACTTTC.

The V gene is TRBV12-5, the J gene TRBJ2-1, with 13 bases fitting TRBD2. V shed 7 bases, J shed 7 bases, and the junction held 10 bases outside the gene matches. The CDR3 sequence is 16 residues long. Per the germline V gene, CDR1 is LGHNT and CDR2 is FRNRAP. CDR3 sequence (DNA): TGTGCTAGTGCACCACTAGCGGGAGGGGGTAGGAATGAGCAGTTCTTC. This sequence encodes CASAPLAGGGRNEQFF. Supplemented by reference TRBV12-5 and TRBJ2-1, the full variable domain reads DARVTQTPRHKVTEMGQEVTMRCQPILGHNTVFWYRQTMMQGLELLAYFRNRAPLDDSGMPKDRFSAEMPDATLATLKIQPSEPRDSAVYFCASAPLAGGGRNEQFFGPGTRLTVL.

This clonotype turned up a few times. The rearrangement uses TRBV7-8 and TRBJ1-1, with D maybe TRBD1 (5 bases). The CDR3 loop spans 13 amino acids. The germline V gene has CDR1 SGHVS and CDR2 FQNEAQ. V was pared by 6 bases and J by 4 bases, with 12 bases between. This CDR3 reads CASSRQGGTEAFF. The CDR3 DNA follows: TGTGCCAGCAGTAGGCAGGGAGGCACTGAAGCTTTCTTT.

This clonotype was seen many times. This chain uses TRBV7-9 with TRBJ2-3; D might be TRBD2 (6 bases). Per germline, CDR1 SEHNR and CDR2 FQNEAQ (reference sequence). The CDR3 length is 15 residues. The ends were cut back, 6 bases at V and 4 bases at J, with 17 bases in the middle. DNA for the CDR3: TGTGCCAGCAGTAGTAGCGGAGCGGTGGCAGATACGCAGTATTTT. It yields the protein CASSSSGAVADTQYF.

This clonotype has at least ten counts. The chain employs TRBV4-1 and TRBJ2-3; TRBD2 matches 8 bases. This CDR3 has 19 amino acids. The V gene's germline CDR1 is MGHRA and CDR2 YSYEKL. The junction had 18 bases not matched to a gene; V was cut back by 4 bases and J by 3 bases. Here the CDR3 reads CASSRTPLGGTGGTDTQYF. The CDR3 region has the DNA TGCGCCAGCAGCCGGACACCCCTGGGGGGGACGGGAGGGACAGATACGCAGTATTTT.

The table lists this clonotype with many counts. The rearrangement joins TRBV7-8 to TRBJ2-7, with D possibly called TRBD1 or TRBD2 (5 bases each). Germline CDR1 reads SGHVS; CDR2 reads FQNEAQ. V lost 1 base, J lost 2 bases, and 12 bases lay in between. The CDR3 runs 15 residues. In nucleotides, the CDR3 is TGTGCCAGCAGCTTAGGTGGGGGTAGCCCCTACGAGCAGTACTTC. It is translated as CASSLGGGSPYEQYF.

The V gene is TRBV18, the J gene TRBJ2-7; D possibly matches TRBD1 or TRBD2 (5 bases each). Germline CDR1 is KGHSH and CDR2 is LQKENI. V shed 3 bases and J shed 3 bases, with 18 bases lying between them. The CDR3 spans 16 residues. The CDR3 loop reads CASSPSGGTAGYEQYF. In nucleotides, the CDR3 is TGTGCCAGCTCACCTTCCGGTGGGACGGCGGGCTACGAGCAGTACTTC.

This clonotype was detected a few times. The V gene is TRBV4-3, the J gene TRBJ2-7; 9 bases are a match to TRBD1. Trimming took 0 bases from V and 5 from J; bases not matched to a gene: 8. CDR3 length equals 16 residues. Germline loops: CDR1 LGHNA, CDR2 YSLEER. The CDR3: CASSQDSRQGGDEQYF. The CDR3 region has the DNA TGCGCCAGCAGCCAAGATTCGCGACAGGGGGGGGACGAGCAGTACTTC.

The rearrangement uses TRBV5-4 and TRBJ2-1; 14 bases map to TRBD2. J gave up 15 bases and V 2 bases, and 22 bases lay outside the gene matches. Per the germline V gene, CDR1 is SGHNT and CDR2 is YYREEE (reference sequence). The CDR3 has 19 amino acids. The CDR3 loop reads CASSFGLAGGQSVSSGWFF. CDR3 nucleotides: TGTGCCAGCAGCTTCGGACTAGCGGGAGGTCAGTCGGTTTCGTCGGGTTGGTTCTTC.

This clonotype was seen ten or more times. In DNA form, the CDR3 reads TGTGCCAGCAGTATGGGACAGCAATACGAGCAGTACTTC. As protein: CASSMGQQYEQYF. V is TRBV6-2 or TRBV6-3 and J is TRBJ2-7, with 7 bases matching TRBD1. The V and J ends lost 5 bases and 4 bases, in that order; junction bases with no gene match: 5. This CDR3 spans 13 amino acids. Germline CDR1 and CDR2: MNHEY and SVGEGT.

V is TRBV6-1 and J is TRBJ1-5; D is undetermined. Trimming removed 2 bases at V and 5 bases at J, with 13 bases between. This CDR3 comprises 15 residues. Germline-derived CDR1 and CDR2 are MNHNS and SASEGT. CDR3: CASSETNQHDQPQHF. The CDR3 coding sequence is TGTGCCAGCAGTGAAACTAACCAACATGATCAGCCCCAGCATTTT.